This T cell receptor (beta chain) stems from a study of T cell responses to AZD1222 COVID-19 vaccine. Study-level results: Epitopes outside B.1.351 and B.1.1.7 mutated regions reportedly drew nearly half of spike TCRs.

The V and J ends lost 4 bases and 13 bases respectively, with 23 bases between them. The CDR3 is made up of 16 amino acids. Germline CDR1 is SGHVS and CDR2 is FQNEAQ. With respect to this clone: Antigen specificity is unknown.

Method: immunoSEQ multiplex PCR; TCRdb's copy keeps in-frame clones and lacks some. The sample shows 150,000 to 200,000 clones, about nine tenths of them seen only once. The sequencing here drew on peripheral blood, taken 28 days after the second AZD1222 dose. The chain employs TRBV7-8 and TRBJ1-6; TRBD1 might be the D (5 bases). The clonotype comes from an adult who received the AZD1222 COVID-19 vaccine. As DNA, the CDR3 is TGTGCCAGCAGCTATCGAACGGGACTCTCCTCTTCGCCCCTCCACTTT. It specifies CASSYRTGLSSSPLHF.